This TCR beta chain was documented in a study of OX40 agonist ivuxolimab in advanced cancers. Study context: Patients' therapy was ivuxolimab, an antibody that acts as an agonist of OX40 (CD134). Ivuxolimab, which patients received intravenously every 2 weeks, was dosed at 0.01 to 10 mg/kg. Dose-escalation cases comprised hepatocellular carcinoma, melanoma, renal cell or head and neck cancer.

Unmatched junction bases numbered 10, after V lost 4 bases and J lost 3 bases. CDR3 length: 15 residues. From germline, CDR1 is SQVTM and CDR2 ANQGSEA. The protocol was immunoSEQ multiplex PCR, while the TCRdb copy is restricted to in-frame clones and leaves out a portion. The data show about 33,000 clones, around 80% seen once. The input for sequencing was CD4+ or CD8+ T cells sorted from blood, taken in a trial of the OX40 agonist ivuxolimab. The sequence derives from an adult with an advanced solid tumor such as melanoma, head and neck, liver or kidney cancer. The genes are TRBV29-1 and TRBJ2-3; 7 positions match TRBD2. The CDR3 nucleotides read TGCAGCGTTGCTGGCCGCGGGAGCCGAACAGATACGCAGTATTTT. This codes for CSVAGRGSRTDTQYF.